This T cell receptor beta chain was sequenced in a study of shared clonotypes between healthy human individuals. Study in general: Aged between 18 and 49, the donors were a couple of women and three men.

Trimming cost V 6 bases and J 0 bases, with 12 bases left between them. Germline V gene lookup returns CDR1 MNHEY and CDR2 SMNVEV (reference sequence). The CDR3 runs to 15 residues. Study outcomes and limitations: Relative to their counterparts shared across all four donors, non-shared clonotypes exhibited diminished generation probabilities. Generally, naive subsets came out with larger estimated richness than memory subsets. Shared clonotypes: roughly 5% naive CD4, roughly 3.5% naive CD8, about 2.2% memory CD4, about 0.4% memory CD8.

The table lists this clone with a count of one. Its antigen remains unknown. TCRdb's copy holds only in-frame clones and misses some; the assay was immunoSEQ multiplex PCR. Counted here are about 680,000 clones, approximately 79% occurring once; the ten biggest clones make up 1.7%. The chain combines TRBV27 with TRBJ2-1; D gene ambiguous. This sequence originates from a woman under 40 in good health. Sequencing was performed on memory CD4+ T cells sorted from blood. Noted subset: CD45RA-negative fraction. CDR3 sequence (DNA): TGTGCCAGCAGCTTAAGACTTAGCTCCTACAATGAGCAGTTCTTC. Its protein product is CASSLRLSSYNEQFF.